This TCR beta chain derives from a study of T cell repertoires in cytomegalovirus infection (dated by TCRdb to between 2018 and 2020). Some background on the complete study: Recently identified HLA-C-restricted CMV epitopes, whose presentation resists viral immunomodulation, were targeted by peptide stimulations together with well-studied HLA-B-restricted epitopes. Donor HLA type was relevant to the analysis, as public TCR beta signatures indicated carriage of CMV infection together with the matching HLA type.

General conclusions and limits of the study: The ex vivo response was dominated by HLA-C-restricted CMV-specific TCR beta clonotypes, which also provided the single most frequent clonotype in two of eight donors. Cumulative frequency of public TCR beta family members discriminated carriers of CMV infection plus the relevant HLA type in this cohort and an independent approximately 350-donor cohort.

The data were produced on an Illumina HiSeq 1500. TCRdb passed the public sequencing reads through fastp at Q25 and MiXCR, retaining productive beta sequences. Merged by CDR3 protein, the rows form single entries marked with the most common genes and DNA. Here the sample has 900,000 to 950,000 distinct CDR3 sequences; approximately 31% occur a single time. In total, the top ten clones hold about 14% of the sample. This clonotype turned up a few times. Its antigen is still unknown. Within one base of it there is no much larger clone, and no base qualities were kept. The sample's treatment or condition, from its label and the paper: in vitro stimulation with specific CMV peptide epitopes to enrich CMV-specific T cells. The junction shows trimming of 2 bases on V and 2 bases on J, and the gene matches do not reach 4 bases of it. The CDR3 runs 15 amino acids, cysteine and phenylalanine included. Just CDR3 DNA is preserved here, 45 bases in frame from base 1.

The rearranged chain carries TRBV12-3 or TRBV12-4 and TRBJ1-2, and 8 bases in between align with TRBD1. This receptor was taken from a human donor in good health (CMV status not recorded). Some clones in this sample may be carry-over from other donors' samples. The input for sequencing was cultured CD8+ T cells from PBMCs, taken from culture after CMV antigen stimulation. At the DNA level, the sequence is TGTGCCAGCAGTTTATTCACAGGGGGAAACTATGGCTACACCTTC. Its translation reads: CASSLFTGGNYGYTF.